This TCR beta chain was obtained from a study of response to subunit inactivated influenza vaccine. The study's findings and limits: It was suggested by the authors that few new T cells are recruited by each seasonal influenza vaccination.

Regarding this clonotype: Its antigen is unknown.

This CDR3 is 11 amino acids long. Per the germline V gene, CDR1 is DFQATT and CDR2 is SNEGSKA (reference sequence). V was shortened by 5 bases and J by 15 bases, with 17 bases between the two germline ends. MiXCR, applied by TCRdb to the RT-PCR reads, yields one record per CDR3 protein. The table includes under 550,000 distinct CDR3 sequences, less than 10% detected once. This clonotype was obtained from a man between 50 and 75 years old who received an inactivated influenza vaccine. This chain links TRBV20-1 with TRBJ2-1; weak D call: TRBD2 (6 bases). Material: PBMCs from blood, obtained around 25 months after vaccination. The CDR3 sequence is CSAYGGTQGFF. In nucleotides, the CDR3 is TGCAGTGCTTACGGAGGGACCCAGGGGTTCTTC.